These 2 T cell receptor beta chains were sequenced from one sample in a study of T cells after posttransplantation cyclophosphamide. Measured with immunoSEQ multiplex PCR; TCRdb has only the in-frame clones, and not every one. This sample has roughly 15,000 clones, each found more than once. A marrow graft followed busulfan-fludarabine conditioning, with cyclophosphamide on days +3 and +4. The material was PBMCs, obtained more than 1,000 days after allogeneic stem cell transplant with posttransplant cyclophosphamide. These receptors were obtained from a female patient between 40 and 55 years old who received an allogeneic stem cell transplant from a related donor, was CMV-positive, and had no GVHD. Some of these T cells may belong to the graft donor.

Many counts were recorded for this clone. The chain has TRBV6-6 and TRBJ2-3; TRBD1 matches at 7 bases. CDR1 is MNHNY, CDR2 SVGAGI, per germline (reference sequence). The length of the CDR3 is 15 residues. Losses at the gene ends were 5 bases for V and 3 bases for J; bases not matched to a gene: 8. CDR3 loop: CASSIRRGWTDTQYF. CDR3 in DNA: TGTGCCAGCAGTATACGCAGGGGGTGGACAGATACGCAGTATTTT.

CDR3 region: CASSLQGPTEAFF. The CDR3 nucleotides read TGTGCCAGCAGCTTGCAGGGGCCCACTGAAGCTTTCTTT. The chain recombines TRBV5-6 with TRBJ1-1, with a weak D call TRBD1 (6 bases). The CDR3 sequence is 13 residues long. Germline V gene sequence: CDR1 SGHDT, CDR2 YYEEEE. Trimming removed 1 base from V and 4 bases from J, with 8 bases in between.